The 25 T cell receptor beta chains below come from one sample, sequenced in a study of T cell responses to AZD1222 COVID-19 vaccine. Assay used: immunoSEQ multiplex PCR; TCRdb lists only in-frame clones, some missing. The sample includes approximately 89,000 clones, 92% of them seen just once. The material sequenced was peripheral blood, taken on day 0 of AZD1222 vaccination. The source of these receptors is an adult in good health.

The rearrangement joins TRBV4-2 to TRBJ1-2; D call uncertain. V dropped 3 bases and J dropped 1 base, with 15 bases sitting between them. The CDR3 runs 16 residues. Germline CDR1 is LGHNA and CDR2 is YNFKEQ. The CDR3 DNA reads as TGTGCCAGCAGCCAGAGGACCGACCGCGGTAACTATGGCTACACCTTC. The encoded protein is CASSQRTDRGNYGYTF.

This clone appeared a single time. J is TRBJ1-3 and V is TRBV10-3; D not certain. Germline V CDR1 and CDR2: ENHRY, SYGVKD. The CDR3 has 15 amino acids. V gave up 3 bases and J gave up 0 bases, with 9 bases separating them. The CDR3 DNA is TGTGCCATCAGTGACGACCGGTACTCTGGAAACACCATATATTTT. It yields the protein CAISDDRYSGNTIYF.

The chain combines TRBV10-3 with TRBJ2-3, with TRBD2 matching 7 bases. The germline CDR1 and CDR2 sequences are ENHRY and SYGVKD. The CDR3 totals 18 residues. The V and J ends lost 6 bases and 0 bases, in that order; junction bases with no gene match: 15. The CDR3 coding sequence is TGTGCCATCAGGAATCAAGCGGGGCTACGTAGGAGCACAGATACGCAGTATTTT. Amino acids: CAIRNQAGLRRSTDTQYF.

This chain joins TRBV21-1 and TRBJ2-1; the table gives TRBD2 as D, unverified against the DNA. TRBV21-1 is given as a pseudogene. This CDR3 comprises 16 residues. This chain's CDR3 is CASLPGGTSLYNEQFF. In DNA, the CDR3 is TGTGCCAGCCTACCCGGCGGGACTAGCTTATACAATGAGCAGTTCTTC.

This chain uses TRBV7-8 with TRBJ2-1; 13 nucleotides agree with TRBD2. With 5 bases clipped from V and 6 bases from J, the junction kept 4 bases outside the gene matches. CDR3 length: 15 residues. Germline V gives CDR1 SGHVS, CDR2 FQNEAQ. In DNA, the CDR3 is TGTGCCAGCAGCCCAACTAGCGGGAGGGCCAATGAGCAGTTCTTC. Translated: CASSPTSGRANEQFF.

This clone was counted a single time. The chain carries TRBV28 and TRBJ1-5; TRBD1 agrees at 10 bases. The germline CDR1 and CDR2 sequences are MDHEN and SYDVKM. V dropped 5 bases and J dropped 2; count of bases not matched to a gene: 15. The CDR3 spans 19 residues. The CDR3 protein is CASSLRGQGSPPGNQPQHF. For the CDR3, the DNA is TGTGCCAGCAGTCTCCGGGGACAGGGGTCGCCCCCCGGCAATCAGCCCCAGCATTTT.

The rearrangement joins TRBV7-9 to TRBJ2-7; 10 nucleotides align to TRBD1. Trimming cost V 0 bases and J 5 bases; bases outside gene matches: 7. Germline CDR1 reads SEHNR; CDR2 reads FQNEAQ (reference sequence). This CDR3 comprises 16 residues. The CDR3 nucleotides read TGTGCCAGCAGCTTAGCCCCGGGACAGGGGACCGACGAGCAGTACTTC. The encoded protein is CASSLAPGQGTDEQYF. The variable domain in full, completed from reference TRBV7-9 and TRBJ2-7, reads DTGVSQNPRHKITKRGQNVTFRCDPISEHNRLYWYRQTLGQGPEFLTYFQNEAQLEKSRLLSDRFSAERPKGSFSTLEIQRTEQGDSAMYLCASSLAPGQGTDEQYFGPGTRLTVT.

V is TRBV5-4 and J is TRBJ2-3, with no clear D. The CDR3 loop spans 11 amino acids. Looked up from germline, CDR1 is SGHNT and CDR2 is YYREEE (reference sequence). Trimming left V 4 bases short and J 2 bases short, with 2 bases between. CDR3 nucleotides: TGTGCCAGCAGCCACACAGATACGCAGTATTTT. Its protein product is CASSHTDTQYF.

This clone was picked up one time. The chain employs TRBV19 and TRBJ1-5; perhaps TRBD1 as D (5 bases). The CDR3 is made up of 16 amino acids. Germline CDR1 and CDR2: LNHDA and SQIVND (reference sequence). The V gene lost 6 bases and the J gene lost 0 bases, with 15 bases spanning the gap. The CDR3 bases are TGTGCCAGTAGCCAAAAGACAGCTTATAGCAATCAGCCCCAGCATTTT. Its translation is CASSQKTAYSNQPQHF.

The chain carries TRBV4-2 and TRBJ1-4; TRBD1 matches at 10 bases. CDR3 length: 16 residues. Trimming took 0 bases from V and 6 from J; bases not matched to a gene: 4. Germline V gene data show CDR1 as LGHNA and CDR2 as YNFKEQ. CDR3 loop: CASSQDRTGGHEKLFF. In DNA, the CDR3 is TGTGCCAGCAGCCAAGATCGGACAGGGGGTCATGAAAAACTGTTTTTT.

V and J are TRBV4-2 and TRBJ2-7; 11 bases line up with TRBD1. V was pared by 0 bases and J by 4 bases, with 5 bases of the junction left unmatched. The CDR3 length is 16 residues. CDR1 LGHNA and CDR2 YNFKEQ come from the germline V gene. DNA of the CDR3: TGTGCCAGCAGCCAAGAAACCGGGACAGGGGGATACGAGCAGTACTTC. Amino acid sequence: CASSQETGTGGYEQYF.

The rearrangement uses TRBV6-5 and TRBJ2-5, with TRBD2 identical over 13 bases. CDR1 and CDR2 from the germline V gene are MNHEY and SVGAGI. V lost 8 bases, J lost 4 bases, and 4 bases stayed unmatched. The CDR3 has 14 amino acids. CDR3: CASRTSGSAETQYF. The CDR3 DNA reads as TGTGCCAGCCGGACTAGCGGGAGTGCAGAGACCCAGTACTTC.

The CDR3 DNA is TGCGCCAGCAGGAAGGTCCCGGGCGCCCTCAGAGACGAGCAGTACTTC. It is translated as CASRKVPGALRDEQYF. V gene TRBV5-1 combines with J gene TRBJ2-7, with no clear D. The length of the CDR3 is 16 residues. Germline V CDR1 and CDR2: SGHRS, YFSETQ. V shed 5 bases and J shed 5 bases, with 23 bases lying between them.

The chain joins TRBV11-2 to TRBJ2-5; D may be TRBD2 (6 bases). CDR1 is SGHAT, CDR2 FQNNGV, per germline. The ends were cut back, 1 base at V and 1 base at J, with 19 bases in the middle. This CDR3 region has 18 residues. In nucleotides, the CDR3 is TGTGCCAGCAGCTTAGCCGCCACGACCGGGAGTCTCCAAGAGACCCAGTACTTC. This sequence encodes CASSLAATTGSLQETQYF. Full variable domain (missing parts from reference TRBV11-2 and TRBJ2-5): EAGVAQSPRYKIIEKRQSVAFWCNPISGHATLYWYQQILGQGPKLLIQFQNNGVVDDSQLPKDRFSAERLKGVDSTLKIQPAKLEDSAVYLCASSLAATTGSLQETQYFGPGTRLLVL.

The J gene is TRBJ2-7, the V gene TRBV28, with TRBD2 identical over 8 bases. The germline gives CDR1 MDHEN, CDR2 SYDVKM. The CDR3 has 18 amino acids. Trimming removed 6 bases from V and 1 base from J; junction bases left unmatched: 17. The CDR3 DNA follows: TGTGCCAGCAGCATCTCCCCGGGACTAGGGGGTATTTCCTACGAGCAGTACTTC. It is translated as CASSISPGLGGISYEQYF.

The gene calls are TRBV5-1 and TRBJ2-4; 9 nucleotides align to TRBD1. Germline V lookup: CDR1 SGHRS, CDR2 YFSETQ. The CDR3 is 17 residues long. V lost 0 bases and J lost 0; bases outside the gene matches: 4. The CDR3 DNA sequence: TGCGCCAGCAGCTTGGGCGACAGGGGGGTAGCCAAAAACATTCAGTACTTC. It is translated as CASSLGDRGVAKNIQYF.

This chain connects TRBV3-1 (or the pseudogene TRBV3-2) to TRBJ1-2; D gene unclear. This CDR3 spans 15 amino acids. Germline CDR1 LGHDT, CDR2 YNNKEL (reference sequence). V was clipped by 0 bases and J by 3 bases, with 11 bases between them. The CDR3 bases are TGTGCCAGCAGCCAAGAGCGGCGATGGGACTATGGCTACACCTTC. It yields the protein CASSQERRWDYGYTF.

The rearrangement links TRBV27 to TRBJ2-5, with a weak D call TRBD2 (5 bases). V dropped 3 bases and J dropped 5 bases, with 10 bases sitting between them. Germline CDR1 MNHEY, CDR2 SMNVEV (reference sequence). The CDR3 totals 13 residues. The CDR3 DNA is TGTGCCAGCAGTTTGAGGGCTCGGGAGACCCAGTACTTC. Its translation: CASSLRARETQYF.

The V gene is TRBV11-2, the J gene TRBJ1-5; no clear D gene. V lost 1 base to trimming and J lost 0 bases, with 7 bases between them. The length of the CDR3 is 15 residues. Germline values: CDR1 SGHAT, CDR2 FQNNGV. The CDR3 DNA follows: TGTGCCAGCAGCTTAGGAGGGTATAGCAATCAGCCCCAGCATTTT. This codes for CASSLGGYSNQPQHF.

This chain joins TRBV27 and TRBJ2-7; no clear D gene. CDR1 and CDR2 (germline): MNHEY, SMNVEV (reference sequence). The CDR3 length is 15 residues. Trimming took off 5 bases at V and 1 base at J, with 15 bases between the two ends. Here the CDR3 reads CASSAGRVASYEQYF. The CDR3 nucleotides are TGTGCCAGCAGTGCCGGACGGGTGGCATCCTACGAGCAGTACTTC.

The V gene is TRBV5-4, the J gene TRBJ2-3; 7 bases line up with TRBD1. The CDR3 loop spans 17 amino acids. With V trimmed by 3 bases and J by 1 base, 11 bases remained unmatched. Germline V gene data show CDR1 as SGHNT and CDR2 as YYREEE (reference sequence). The DNA for the CDR3 is TGTGCCAGCAGCTCCTCTGCCGGGACAGATCGCACAGATACGCAGTATTTT. Translating it yields CASSSSAGTDRTDTQYF.

The rearrangement links TRBV7-2 to TRBJ1-2; no reliable D call. The CDR3 contains 16 residues. Germline V gene sequence: CDR1 SGHTA, CDR2 FQGNSA. V was trimmed by 1 base and J by 3 bases, leaving 15 bases between them. CDR3 DNA sequence: TGTGCCAGCAGCTTAGACGCGACTGCTCAGTACTATGGCTACACCTTC. It codes for CASSLDATAQYYGYTF. Based on the CDR3 plus reference TRBV7-2 and TRBJ1-2, the full variable domain is GAGVSQSPSNKVTEKGKDVELRCDPISGHTALYWYRQSLGQGLEFLIYFQGNSAPDKSGLPSDRFSAERTGGSVSTLTIQRTQQEDSAVYLCASSLDATAQYYGYTFGSGTRLTVV.

The chain employs TRBV30 and TRBJ1-2; 7 nucleotides agree with TRBD1. Germline CDR1 and CDR2: GTSNPN and SVGIG (reference sequence). The CDR3 consists of 17 residues. V shed 0 bases, J shed 5 bases, and the junction held 15 bases outside the gene matches. The CDR3 spells CAWSVGGRGIRLYGYTF. In nucleotides, the CDR3 is TGTGCCTGGAGTGTTGGTGGCAGGGGGATTAGGCTTTATGGCTACACCTTC.

The V gene is TRBV2, the J gene TRBJ2-7; 10 positions match TRBD2. The CDR3 is 15 residues long. Germline V gene lookup returns CDR1 SNHLY and CDR2 FYNNEI. The J segment lost 0 bases and the V segment lost 2 bases, leaving 1 base of the junction unmatched. The CDR3 nucleotides read TGTGCCAGCAGTGAACTAGCGGGAGTCTCCTACGAGCAGTACTTC. This translates into CASSELAGVSYEQYF.

This rearrangement joins TRBV9 to TRBJ1-6, with D uncertain. Per the germline V gene, CDR1 is SGDLS and CDR2 is YYNGEE. The V end lost 2 bases, the J end lost 8 bases, and 11 bases lay between the germline ends. The CDR3 sequence is 14 residues long. The CDR3 reads CASSVLQVDSPLHF. CDR3 nucleotides: TGTGCCAGCAGCGTCCTCCAAGTGGATTCACCCCTCCACTTT.